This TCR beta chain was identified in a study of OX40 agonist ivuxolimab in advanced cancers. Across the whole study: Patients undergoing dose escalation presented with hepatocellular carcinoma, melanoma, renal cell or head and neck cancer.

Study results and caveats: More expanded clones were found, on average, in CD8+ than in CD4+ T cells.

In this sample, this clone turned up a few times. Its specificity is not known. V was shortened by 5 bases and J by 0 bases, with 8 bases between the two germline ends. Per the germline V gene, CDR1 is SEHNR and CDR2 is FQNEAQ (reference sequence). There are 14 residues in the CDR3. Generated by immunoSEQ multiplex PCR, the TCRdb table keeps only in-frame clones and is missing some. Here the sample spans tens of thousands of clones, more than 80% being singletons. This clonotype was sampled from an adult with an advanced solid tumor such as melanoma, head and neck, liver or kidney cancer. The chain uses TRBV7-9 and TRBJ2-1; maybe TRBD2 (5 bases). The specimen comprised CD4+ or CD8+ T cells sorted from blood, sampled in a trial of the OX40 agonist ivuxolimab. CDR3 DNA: TGTGCCAGCAGCCAGCGGAGCTCCTACAATGAGCAGTTCTTC. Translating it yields CASSQRSSYNEQFF.